This note documents a single T cell receptor beta chain sequence. V trimming: 7 bases; J trimming: 5 bases; junction bases outside the gene matches: 7. Germline V lookup: CDR1 MDHEN, CDR2 SYDVKM. This CDR3 is 15 amino acids long. This record belongs to a study of blood T cell repertoires in COVID-19. In the study overall: Sites in the United States, Italy and Spain provided acute and convalescent COVID-19 samples.

The study drew participants aged about 18 to 95 years from about two dozen US areas. Assay: immunoSEQ multiplex PCR; the TCRdb copy retains only in-frame clones and omits some. The repertoire includes around 300,000 clones, 85% to 90% of them detected once, and under 2.5% sits in the top ten. The receptor's source is a woman in her late teens or twenties who had recovered from COVID-19. The rearrangement joins TRBV28 to TRBJ2-7; 14 bases match TRBD2. Sequences were obtained from PBMCs or T cells enriched from blood (not recorded which). DNA for the CDR3: TGTGCCAGCAAAAGGACTAGCGGGGGGTTCGACGAGCAGTACTTC. It encodes CASKRTSGGFDEQYF.